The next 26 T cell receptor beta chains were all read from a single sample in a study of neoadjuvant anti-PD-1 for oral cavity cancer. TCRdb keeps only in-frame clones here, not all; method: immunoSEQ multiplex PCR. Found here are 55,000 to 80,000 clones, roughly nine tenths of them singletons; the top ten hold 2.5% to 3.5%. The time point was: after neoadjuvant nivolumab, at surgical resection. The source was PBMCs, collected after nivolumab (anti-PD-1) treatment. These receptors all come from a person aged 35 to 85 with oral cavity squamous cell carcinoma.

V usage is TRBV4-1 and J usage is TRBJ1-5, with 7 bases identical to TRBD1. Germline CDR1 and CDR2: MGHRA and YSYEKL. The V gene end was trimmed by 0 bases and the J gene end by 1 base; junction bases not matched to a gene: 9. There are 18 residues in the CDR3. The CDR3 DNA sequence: TGCGCCAGCAGCCAAGATCTAGGGACAGACGGAAGCAATCAGCCCCAGCATTTT. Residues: CASSQDLGTDGSNQPQHF.

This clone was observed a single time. In DNA, the CDR3 is TGTGCCAGTAAGGCCTGGACAGGGGGACAAAACATTCAGTACTTC. Translated: CASKAWTGGQNIQYF. This chain joins TRBV19 and TRBJ2-4; 10 bases fit TRBD1. The V gene end was trimmed by 7 bases and the J gene end by 5 bases; junction bases not matched to a gene: 8. The length of the CDR3 is 15 residues. Germline V gene lookup returns CDR1 LNHDA and CDR2 SQIVND (reference sequence).

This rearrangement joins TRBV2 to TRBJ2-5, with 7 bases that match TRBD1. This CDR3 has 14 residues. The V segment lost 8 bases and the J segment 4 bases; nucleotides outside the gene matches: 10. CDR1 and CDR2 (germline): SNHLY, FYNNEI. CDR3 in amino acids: CASGAQGIRETQYF. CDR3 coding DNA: TGTGCCAGCGGGGCACAGGGGATAAGAGAGACCCAGTACTTC.

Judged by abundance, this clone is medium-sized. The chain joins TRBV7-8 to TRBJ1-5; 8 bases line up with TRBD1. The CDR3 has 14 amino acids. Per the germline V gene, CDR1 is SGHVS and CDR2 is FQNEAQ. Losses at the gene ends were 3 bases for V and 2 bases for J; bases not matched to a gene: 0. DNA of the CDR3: TGTGCCAGCAGCTTGACAGGGGGCAATCAGCCCCAGCATTTT. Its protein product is CASSLTGGNQPQHF.

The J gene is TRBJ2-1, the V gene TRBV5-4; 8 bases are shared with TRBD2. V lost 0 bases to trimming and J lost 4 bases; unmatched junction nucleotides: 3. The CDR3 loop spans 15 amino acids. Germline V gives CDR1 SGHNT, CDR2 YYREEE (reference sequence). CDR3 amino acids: CASSLVLAGYNEQFF. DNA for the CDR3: TGTGCCAGCAGCTTGGTGTTAGCGGGATACAATGAGCAGTTCTTC. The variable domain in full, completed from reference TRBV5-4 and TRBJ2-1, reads ETGVTQSPTHLIKTRGQQVTLRCSSQSGHNTVSWYQQALGQGPQFIFQYYREEENGRGNFPPRFSGLQFPNYSSELNVNALELDDSALYLCASSLVLAGYNEQFFGPGTRLTVL.

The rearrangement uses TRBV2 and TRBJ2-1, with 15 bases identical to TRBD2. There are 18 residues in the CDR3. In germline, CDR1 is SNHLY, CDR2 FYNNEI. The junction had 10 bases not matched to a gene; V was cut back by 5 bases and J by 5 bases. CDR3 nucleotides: TGTGCCAGCAGTCCTCGGACTAGCGGGAGGGAGTCCCACAATGAGCAGTTCTTC. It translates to CASSPRTSGRESHNEQFF.

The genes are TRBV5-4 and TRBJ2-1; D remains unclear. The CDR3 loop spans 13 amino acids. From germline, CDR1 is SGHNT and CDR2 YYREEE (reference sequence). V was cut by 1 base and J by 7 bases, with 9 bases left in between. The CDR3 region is CASSLSGENEQFF. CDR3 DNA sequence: TGTGCCAGCAGCTTGAGTGGTGAGAATGAGCAGTTCTTC.

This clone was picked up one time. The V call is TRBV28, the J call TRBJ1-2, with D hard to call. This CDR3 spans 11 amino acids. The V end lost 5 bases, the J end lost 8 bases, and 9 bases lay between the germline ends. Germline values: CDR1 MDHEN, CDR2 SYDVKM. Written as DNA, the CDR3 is TGTGCCAGCAGTCCTCTAGAGGGCTACACCTTC. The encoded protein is CASSPLEGYTF.

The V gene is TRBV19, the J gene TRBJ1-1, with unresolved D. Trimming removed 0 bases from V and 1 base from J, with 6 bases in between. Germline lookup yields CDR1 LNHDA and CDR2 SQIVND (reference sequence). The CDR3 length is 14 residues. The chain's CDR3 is CASSIDPGNTEAFF. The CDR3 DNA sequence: TGTGCCAGTAGTATAGATCCAGGGAACACTGAAGCTTTCTTT.

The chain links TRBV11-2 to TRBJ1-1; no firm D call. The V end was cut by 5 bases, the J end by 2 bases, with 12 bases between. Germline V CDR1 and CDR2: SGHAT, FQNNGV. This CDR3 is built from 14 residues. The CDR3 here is CASSPLSKNTEAFF. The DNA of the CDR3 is TGTGCCAGCAGCCCTTTAAGTAAAAACACTGAAGCTTTCTTT. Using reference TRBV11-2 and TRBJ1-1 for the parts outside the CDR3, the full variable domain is EAGVAQSPRYKIIEKRQSVAFWCNPISGHATLYWYQQILGQGPKLLIQFQNNGVVDDSQLPKDRFSAERLKGVDSTLKIQPAKLEDSAVYLCASSPLSKNTEAFFGQGTRLTVV.

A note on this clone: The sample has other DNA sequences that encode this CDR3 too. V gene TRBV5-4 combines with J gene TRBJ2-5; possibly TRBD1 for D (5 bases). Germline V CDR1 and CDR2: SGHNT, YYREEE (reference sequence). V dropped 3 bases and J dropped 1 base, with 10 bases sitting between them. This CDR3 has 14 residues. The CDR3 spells CASSYRQIQETQYF. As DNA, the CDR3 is TGTGCCAGCAGCTACAGACAGATCCAAGAGACCCAGTACTTC.

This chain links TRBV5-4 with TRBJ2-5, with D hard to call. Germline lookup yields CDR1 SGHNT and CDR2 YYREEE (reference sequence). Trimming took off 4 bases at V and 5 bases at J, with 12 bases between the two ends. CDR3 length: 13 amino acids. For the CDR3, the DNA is TGTGCCAGCAGCATTCTCCCTCTCGAGACCCAGTACTTC. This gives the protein CASSILPLETQYF.

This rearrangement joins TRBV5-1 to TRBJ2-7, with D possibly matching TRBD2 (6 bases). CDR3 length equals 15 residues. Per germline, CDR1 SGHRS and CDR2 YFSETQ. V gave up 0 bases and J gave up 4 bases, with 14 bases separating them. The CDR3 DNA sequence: TGCGCCAGCAGCTTGGTCGCGGGGACCAGTTACGAGCAGTACTTC. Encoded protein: CASSLVAGTSYEQYF.

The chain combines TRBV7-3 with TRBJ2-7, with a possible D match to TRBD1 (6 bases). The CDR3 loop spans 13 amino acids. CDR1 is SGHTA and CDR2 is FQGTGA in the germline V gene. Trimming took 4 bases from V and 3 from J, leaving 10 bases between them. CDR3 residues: CASSSGVGYEQYF. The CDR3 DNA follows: TGTGCCAGCAGCTCAGGGGTCGGCTACGAGCAGTACTTC.

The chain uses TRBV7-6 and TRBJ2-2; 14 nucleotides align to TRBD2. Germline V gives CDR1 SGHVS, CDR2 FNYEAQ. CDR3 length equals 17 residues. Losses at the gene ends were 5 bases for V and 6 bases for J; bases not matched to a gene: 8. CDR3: CASSRLAGGPGAGELFF. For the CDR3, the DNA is TGTGCCAGCAGCCGACTAGCGGGAGGGCCCGGAGCCGGGGAGCTGTTTTTT.

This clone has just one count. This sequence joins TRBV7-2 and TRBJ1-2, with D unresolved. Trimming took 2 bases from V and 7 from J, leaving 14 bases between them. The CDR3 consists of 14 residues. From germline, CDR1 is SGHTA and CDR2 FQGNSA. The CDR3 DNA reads TGTGCCAGCAGCTTAACGATCGAGGACGGTGGCTACACCTTC. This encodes CASSLTIEDGGYTF.

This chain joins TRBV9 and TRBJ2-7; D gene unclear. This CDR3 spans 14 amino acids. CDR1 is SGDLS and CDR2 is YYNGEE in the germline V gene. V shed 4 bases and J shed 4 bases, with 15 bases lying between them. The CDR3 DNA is TGTGCCAGCAGCTCCGGACGGCTAGGGTACGAGCAGTACTTC. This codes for CASSSGRLGYEQYF.

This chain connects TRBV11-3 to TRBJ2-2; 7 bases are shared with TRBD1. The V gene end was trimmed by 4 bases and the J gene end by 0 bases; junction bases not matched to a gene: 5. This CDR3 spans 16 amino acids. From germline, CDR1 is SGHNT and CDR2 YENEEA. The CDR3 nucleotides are TGTGCCAGCAGCTCCAGACAGGGAGCGAACACCGGGGAGCTGTTTTTT. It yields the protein CASSSRQGANTGELFF.

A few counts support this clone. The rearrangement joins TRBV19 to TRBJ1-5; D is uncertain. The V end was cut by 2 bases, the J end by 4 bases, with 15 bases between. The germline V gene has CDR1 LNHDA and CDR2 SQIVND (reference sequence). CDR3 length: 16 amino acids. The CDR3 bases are TGTGCCAGTAGTATATACTCGGGCATACGGAATCAGCCCCAGCATTTT. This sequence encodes CASSIYSGIRNQPQHF.

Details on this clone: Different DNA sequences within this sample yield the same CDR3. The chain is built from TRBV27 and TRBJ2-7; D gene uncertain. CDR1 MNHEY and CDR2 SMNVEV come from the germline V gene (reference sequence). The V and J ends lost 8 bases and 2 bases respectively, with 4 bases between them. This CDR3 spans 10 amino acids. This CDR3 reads CASGTYEQYF. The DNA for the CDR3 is TGTGCCAGCGGAACCTACGAGCAGTACTTC.

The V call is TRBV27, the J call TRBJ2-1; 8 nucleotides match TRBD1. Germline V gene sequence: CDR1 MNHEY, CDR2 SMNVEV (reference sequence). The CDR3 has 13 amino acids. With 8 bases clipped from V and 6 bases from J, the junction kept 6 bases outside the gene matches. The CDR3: CASAWTGTNEQFF. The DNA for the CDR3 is TGTGCCAGCGCATGGACAGGGACCAATGAGCAGTTCTTC.

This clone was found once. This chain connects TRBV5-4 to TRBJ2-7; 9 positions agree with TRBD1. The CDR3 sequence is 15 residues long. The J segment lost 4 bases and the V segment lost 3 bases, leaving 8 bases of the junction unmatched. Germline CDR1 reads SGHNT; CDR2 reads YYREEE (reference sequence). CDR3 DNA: TGTGCCAGCAGCTCTTCGGACAGGGGTCCATACGAGCAGTACTTC. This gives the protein CASSSSDRGPYEQYF.

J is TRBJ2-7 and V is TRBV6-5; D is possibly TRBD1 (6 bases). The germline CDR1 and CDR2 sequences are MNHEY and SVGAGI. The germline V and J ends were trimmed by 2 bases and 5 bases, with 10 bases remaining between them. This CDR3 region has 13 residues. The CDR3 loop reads CASSYGQGNEQYF. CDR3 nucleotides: TGTGCCAGCAGTTACGGGCAGGGGAACGAGCAGTACTTC.

CDR3 bases: TGTGCCAGCAGTCGACAGGATGCAACTAATGAAAAACTGTTTTTT. Its translation: CASSRQDATNEKLFF. The rearrangement uses TRBV28 and TRBJ1-4; TRBD1 might be the D (6 bases). Trimming left V 5 bases short and J 0 bases short, with 10 bases between. Looked up from germline, CDR1 is MDHEN and CDR2 is SYDVKM. The CDR3 length is 15 residues.

The CDR3: CASSQGGTSSYEQYF. The DNA of the CDR3 is TGCGCCAGCAGCCAAGGGGGGACCAGCTCCTACGAGCAGTACTTC. The chain couples TRBV4-1 to TRBJ2-7; D tentatively fits TRBD1 or TRBD2 (5 bases each). V was trimmed by 1 base and J by 0 bases, leaving 10 bases between them. The CDR3 has 15 residues. Germline V CDR1 and CDR2: MGHRA, YSYEKL.

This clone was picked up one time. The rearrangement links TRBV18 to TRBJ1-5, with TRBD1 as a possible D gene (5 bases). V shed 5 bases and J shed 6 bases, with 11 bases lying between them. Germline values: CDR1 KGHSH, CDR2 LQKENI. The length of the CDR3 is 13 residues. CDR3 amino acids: CASSNDRGQPQHF. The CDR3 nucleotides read TGTGCCAGCTCAAACGACAGAGGTCAGCCCCAGCATTTT.